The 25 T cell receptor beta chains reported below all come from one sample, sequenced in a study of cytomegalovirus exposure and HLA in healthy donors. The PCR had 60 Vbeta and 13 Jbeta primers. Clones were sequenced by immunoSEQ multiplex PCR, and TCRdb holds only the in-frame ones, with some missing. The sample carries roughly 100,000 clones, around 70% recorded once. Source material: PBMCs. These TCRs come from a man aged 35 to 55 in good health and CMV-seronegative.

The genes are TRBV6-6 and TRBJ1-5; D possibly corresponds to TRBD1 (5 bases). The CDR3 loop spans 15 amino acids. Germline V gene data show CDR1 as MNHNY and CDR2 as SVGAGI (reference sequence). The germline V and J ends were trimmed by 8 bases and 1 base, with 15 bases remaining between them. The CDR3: CASPGGAGSNQPQHF. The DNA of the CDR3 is TGTGCCAGCCCCGGTGGGGCAGGGAGCAATCAGCCCCAGCATTTT.

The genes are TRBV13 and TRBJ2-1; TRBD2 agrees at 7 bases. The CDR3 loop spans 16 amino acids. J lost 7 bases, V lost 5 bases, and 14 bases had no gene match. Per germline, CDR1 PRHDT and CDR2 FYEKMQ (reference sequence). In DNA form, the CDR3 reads TGTGCCAGCAGCGACCCGGGAGCGGGGAGGTCGAATGAGCAGTTCTTC. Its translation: CASSDPGAGRSNEQFF. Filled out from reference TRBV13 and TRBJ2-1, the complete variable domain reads AAGVIQSPRHLIKEKRETATLKCYPIPRHDTVYWYQQGPGQDPQFLISFYEKMQSDKGSIPDRFSAQQFSDYHSELNMSSLELGDSALYFCASSDPGAGRSNEQFFGPGTRLTVL.

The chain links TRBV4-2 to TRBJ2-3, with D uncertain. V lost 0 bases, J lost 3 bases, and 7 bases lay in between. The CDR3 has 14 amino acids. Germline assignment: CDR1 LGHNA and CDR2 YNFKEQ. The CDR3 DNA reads TGTGCCAGCAGCCAAGATCCCCAAACAGATACGCAGTATTTT. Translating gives CASSQDPQTDTQYF.

For the CDR3, the DNA is TGTGCCATCAGTCGAGGGGACAGGGGGTACGAGCAGTACTTC. Its protein product is CAISRGDRGYEQYF. This chain joins TRBV10-3 and TRBJ2-7; 11 bases match TRBD1. CDR3 length: 14 amino acids. Trimming at V came to 5 bases and at J to 4 bases, leaving 4 bases not matched to a gene. Germline V gene data show CDR1 as ENHRY and CDR2 as SYGVKD.

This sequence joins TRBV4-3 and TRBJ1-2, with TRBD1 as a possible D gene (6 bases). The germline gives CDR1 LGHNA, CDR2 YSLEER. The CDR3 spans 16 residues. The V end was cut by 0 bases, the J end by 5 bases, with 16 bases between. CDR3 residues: CASSQDRLARGYGYTF. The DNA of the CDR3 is TGCGCCAGCAGCCAAGATAGGCTAGCCAGGGGATATGGCTACACCTTC.

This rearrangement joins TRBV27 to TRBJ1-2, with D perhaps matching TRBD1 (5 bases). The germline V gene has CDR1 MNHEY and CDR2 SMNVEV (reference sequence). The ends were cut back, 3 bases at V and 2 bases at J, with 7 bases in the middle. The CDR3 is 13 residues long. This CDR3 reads CASSFNRNYGYTF. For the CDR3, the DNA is TGTGCCAGCAGTTTTAACAGGAACTATGGCTACACCTTC.

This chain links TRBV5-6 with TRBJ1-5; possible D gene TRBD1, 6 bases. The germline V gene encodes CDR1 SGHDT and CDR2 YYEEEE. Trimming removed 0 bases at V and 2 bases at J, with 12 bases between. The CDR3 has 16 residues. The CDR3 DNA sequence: TGTGCCAGCAGCTTGGCCGGCAGGGGAGGCAATCAGCCCCAGCATTTT. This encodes CASSLAGRGGNQPQHF. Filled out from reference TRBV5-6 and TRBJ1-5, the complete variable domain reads DAGVTQSPTHLIKTRGQQVTLRCSPKSGHDTVSWYQQALGQGPQFIFQYYEEEERQRGNFPDRFSGHQFPNYSSELNVNALLLGDSALYLCASSLAGRGGNQPQHFGDGTRLSIL.

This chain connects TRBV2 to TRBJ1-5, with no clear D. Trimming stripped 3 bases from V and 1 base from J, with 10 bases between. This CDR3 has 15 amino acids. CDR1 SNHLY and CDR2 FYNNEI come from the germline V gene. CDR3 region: CASSDEGLSNQPQHF. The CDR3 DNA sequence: TGTGCCAGCAGTGATGAGGGATTAAGCAATCAGCCCCAGCATTTT.

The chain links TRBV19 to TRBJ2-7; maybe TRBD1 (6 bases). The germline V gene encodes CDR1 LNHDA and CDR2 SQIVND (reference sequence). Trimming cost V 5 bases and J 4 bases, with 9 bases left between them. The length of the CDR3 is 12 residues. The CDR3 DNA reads TGTGCCAGTAGTGCAGGGGAATACGAGCAGTACTTC. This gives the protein CASSAGEYEQYF.

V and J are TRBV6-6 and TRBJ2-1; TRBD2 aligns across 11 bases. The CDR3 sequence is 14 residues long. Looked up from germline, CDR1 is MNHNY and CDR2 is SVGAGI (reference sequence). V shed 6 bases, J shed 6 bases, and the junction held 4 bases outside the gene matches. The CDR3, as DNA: TGTGCCAGCAGCTTAGCGGGGGGGGGCAATGAGCAGTTCTTC. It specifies CASSLAGGGNEQFF.

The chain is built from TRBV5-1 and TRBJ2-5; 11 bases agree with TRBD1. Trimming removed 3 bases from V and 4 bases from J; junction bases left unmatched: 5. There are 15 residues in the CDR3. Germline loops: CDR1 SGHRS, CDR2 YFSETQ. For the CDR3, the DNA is TGCGCCAGCAGCTACGGGACAGGGGGTAGAGAGACCCAGTACTTC. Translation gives CASSYGTGGRETQYF.

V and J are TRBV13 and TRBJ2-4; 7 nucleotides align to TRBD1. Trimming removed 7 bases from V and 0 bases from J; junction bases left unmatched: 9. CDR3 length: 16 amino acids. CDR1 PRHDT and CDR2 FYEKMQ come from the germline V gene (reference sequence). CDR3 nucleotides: TGTGCCAGCAACCAAGGGGGCGGATTAGCCAAAAACATTCAGTACTTC. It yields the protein CASNQGGGLAKNIQYF. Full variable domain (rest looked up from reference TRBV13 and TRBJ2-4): AAGVIQSPRHLIKEKRETATLKCYPIPRHDTVYWYQQGPGQDPQFLISFYEKMQSDKGSIPDRFSAQQFSDYHSELNMSSLELGDSALYFCASNQGGGLAKNIQYFGAGTRLSVL.

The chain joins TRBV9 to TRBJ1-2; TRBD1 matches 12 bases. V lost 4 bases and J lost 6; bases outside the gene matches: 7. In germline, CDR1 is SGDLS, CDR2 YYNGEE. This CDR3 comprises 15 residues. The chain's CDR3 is CASSPTGTGGHGYTF. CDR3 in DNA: TGTGCCAGCAGCCCCACCGGGACAGGGGGCCATGGCTACACCTTC.

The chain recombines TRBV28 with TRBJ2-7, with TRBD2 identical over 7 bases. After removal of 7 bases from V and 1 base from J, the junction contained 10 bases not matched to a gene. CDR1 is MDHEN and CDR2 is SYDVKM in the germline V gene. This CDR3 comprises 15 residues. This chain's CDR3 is CASTPGRAGSYEQYF. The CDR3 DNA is TGTGCCAGCACCCCGGGGAGGGCGGGGTCCTACGAGCAGTACTTC.

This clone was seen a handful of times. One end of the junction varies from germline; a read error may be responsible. CDR3 residues: CACRGFPNTEAFF. Here the CDR3 DNA reads TGTGCCTGCAGGGGCTTCCCGAACACTGAAGCTTTCTTT. The genes are TRBV27 and TRBJ1-1; possibly TRBD1 for D (6 bases). CDR3 length: 13 residues. The germline gives CDR1 MNHEY, CDR2 SMNVEV (reference sequence).

CDR3 DNA: TGTGCCGTAAAAGAGGGGGTGGGGAGCGACAATCAGCCCCAGCATTTT. Translation: CAVKEGVGSDNQPQHF. This chain uses TRBV19 with TRBJ1-5; D perhaps matches TRBD1 (6 bases). Trimming removed 11 bases at V and 3 bases at J, with 23 bases between. CDR3 length equals 16 residues. Germline CDR1 LNHDA, CDR2 SQIVND (reference sequence). Full variable domain (missing parts from reference TRBV19 and TRBJ1-5): DGGITQSPKYLFRKEGQNVTLSCEQNLNHDAMYWYRQDPGQGLRLIYYSQIVNDFQKGDIAEGYSVSREKKESFPLTVTSAQKNPTAFYLCAVKEGVGSDNQPQHFGDGTRLSIL.

CDR3 amino acids: CASSESGSSNQPQHF. For the CDR3, the DNA is TGTGCCAGCAGTGAAAGCGGTTCTAGCAATCAGCCCCAGCATTTT. The J gene is TRBJ1-5, the V gene TRBV6-1, with D hard to call. The V gene's germline CDR1 is MNHNS and CDR2 SASEGT. V shed 2 bases and J shed 0 bases, with 8 bases lying between them. The CDR3 runs to 15 residues.

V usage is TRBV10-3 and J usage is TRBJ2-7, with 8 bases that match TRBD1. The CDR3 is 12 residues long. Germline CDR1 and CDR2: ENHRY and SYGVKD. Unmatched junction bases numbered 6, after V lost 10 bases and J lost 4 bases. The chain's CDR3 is CASRGLMYEQYF. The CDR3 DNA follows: TGTGCCAGCAGGGGGCTGATGTACGAGCAGTACTTC.

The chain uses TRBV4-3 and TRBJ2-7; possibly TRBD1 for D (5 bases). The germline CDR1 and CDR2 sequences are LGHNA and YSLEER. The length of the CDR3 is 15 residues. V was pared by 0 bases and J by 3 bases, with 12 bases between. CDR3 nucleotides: TGCGCCAGCAGCCAAGATGTTACAGGTCTCTACGAGCAGTACTTC. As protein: CASSQDVTGLYEQYF.

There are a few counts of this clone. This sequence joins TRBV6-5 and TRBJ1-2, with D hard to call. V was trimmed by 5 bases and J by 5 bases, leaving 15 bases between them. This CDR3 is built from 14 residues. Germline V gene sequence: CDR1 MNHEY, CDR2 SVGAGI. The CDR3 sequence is CASSTRVVHYGYTF. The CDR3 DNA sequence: TGTGCCAGCAGTACCCGGGTCGTACATTATGGCTACACCTTC.

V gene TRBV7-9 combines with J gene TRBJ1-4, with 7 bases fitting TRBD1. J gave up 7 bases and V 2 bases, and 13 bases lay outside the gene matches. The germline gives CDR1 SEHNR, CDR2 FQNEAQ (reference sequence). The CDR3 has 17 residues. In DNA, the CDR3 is TGTGCCAGCAGCTTAATTGGGTCGAGACAGGGAGGTGAAAAACTGTTTTTT. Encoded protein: CASSLIGSRQGGEKLFF.

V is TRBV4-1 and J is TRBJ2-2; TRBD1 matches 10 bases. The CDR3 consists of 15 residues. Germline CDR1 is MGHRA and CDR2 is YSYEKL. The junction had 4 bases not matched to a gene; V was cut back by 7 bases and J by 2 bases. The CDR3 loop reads CASTRQGANTGELFF. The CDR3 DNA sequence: TGCGCCAGCACCCGACAGGGGGCTAACACCGGGGAGCTGTTTTTT.

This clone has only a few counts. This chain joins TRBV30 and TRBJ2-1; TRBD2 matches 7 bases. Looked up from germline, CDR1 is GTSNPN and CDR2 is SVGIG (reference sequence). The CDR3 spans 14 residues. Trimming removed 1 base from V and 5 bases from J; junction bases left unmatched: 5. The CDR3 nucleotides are TGTGCCTGGAGTGGGACTAGGAGGGACAATGAGCAGTTCTTC. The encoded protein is CAWSGTRRDNEQFF.

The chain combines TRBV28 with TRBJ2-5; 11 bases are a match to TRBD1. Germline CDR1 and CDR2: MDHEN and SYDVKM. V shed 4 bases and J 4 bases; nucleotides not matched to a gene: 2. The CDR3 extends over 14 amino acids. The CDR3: CASSSGQGAETQYF. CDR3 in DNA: TGTGCCAGCAGTTCTGGACAGGGGGCAGAGACCCAGTACTTC.

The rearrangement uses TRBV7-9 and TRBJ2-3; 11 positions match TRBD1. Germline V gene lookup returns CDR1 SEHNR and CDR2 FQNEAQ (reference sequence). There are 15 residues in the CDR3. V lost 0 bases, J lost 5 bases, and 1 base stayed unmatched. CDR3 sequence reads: CASSLAGQGGDTQYF. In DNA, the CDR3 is TGTGCCAGCAGCTTAGCGGGACAGGGGGGAGATACGCAGTATTTT.